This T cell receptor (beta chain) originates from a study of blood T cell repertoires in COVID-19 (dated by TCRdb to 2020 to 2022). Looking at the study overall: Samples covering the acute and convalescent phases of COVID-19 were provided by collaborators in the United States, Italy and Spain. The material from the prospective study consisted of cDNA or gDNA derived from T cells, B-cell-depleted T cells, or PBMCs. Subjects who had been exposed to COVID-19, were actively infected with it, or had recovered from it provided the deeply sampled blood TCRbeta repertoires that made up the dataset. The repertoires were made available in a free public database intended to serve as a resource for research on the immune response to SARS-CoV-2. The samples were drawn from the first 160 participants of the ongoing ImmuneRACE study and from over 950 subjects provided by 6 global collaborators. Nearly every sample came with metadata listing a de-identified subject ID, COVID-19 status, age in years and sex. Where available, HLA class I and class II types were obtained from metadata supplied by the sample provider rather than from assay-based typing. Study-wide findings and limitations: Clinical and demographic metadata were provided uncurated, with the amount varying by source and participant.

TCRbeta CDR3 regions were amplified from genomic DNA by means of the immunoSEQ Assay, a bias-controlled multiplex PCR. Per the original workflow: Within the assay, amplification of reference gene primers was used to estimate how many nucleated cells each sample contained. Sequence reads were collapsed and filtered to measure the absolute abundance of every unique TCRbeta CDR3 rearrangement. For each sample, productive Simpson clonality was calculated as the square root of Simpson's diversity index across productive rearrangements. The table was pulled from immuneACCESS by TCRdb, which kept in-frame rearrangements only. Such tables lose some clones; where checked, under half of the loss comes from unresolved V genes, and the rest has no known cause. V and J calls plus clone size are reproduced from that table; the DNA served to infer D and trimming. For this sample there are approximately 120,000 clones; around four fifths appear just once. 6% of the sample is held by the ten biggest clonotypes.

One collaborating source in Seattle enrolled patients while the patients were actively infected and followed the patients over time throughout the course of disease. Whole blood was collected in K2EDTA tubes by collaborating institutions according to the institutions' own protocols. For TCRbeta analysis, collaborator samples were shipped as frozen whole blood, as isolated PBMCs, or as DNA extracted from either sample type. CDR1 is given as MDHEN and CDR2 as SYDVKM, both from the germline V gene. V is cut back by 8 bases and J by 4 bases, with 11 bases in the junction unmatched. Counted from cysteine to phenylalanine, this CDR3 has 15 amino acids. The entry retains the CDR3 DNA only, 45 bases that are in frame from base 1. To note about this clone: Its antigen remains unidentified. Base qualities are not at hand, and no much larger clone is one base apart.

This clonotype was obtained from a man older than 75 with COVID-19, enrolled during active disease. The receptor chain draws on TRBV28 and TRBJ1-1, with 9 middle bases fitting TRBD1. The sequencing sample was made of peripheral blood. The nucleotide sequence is TGTGCCAGCGGGACAGGGCAGGCCGGCATCACTGAAGCTTTCTTT. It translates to CASGTGQAGITEAFF.